These T cell receptor beta chains were read from a single sample in a study of blood T cell repertoires in COVID-19. Clones were read by immunoSEQ multiplex PCR, and TCRdb kept only the in-frame ones, dropping some. The sample includes some 170,000 clones, approximately 80% of them seen just once. The sequencing sample was made of PBMCs or T cells enriched from blood (not recorded which). The receptors here all came from a man in his fifties who had recovered from COVID-19. Each CDR3 is given with its conserved first and last residue. The order of the fields is D gene, clone size, V gene, J gene, CDR3 protein, CDR3 DNA. A D gene is named only where the DNA matches it firmly. Clone size is given for some rows only: seen once, a few or many times, or a class if the clone is expanded.

d_call: .
clone_size: once
v_call: TRBV19
j_call: TRBJ2-2
cdr3_aa: CASTMGGANGELFF
cdr3_nt: TGTGCCAGTACCATGGGGGGGGCGAACGGGGAGCTGTTTTTT

d_call: .
clone_size: .
v_call: TRBV10-2
j_call: TRBJ1-6
cdr3_aa: CASSEQGNNSPLHF
cdr3_nt: TGCGCCAGCAGTGAACAGGGAAATAATTCACCCCTCCACTTT

d_call: .
clone_size: .
v_call: TRBV11-3
j_call: TRBJ2-5
cdr3_aa: CASSVGQSETQYF
cdr3_nt: TGTGCCAGCAGCGTTGGACAGTCAGAGACCCAGTACTTC

d_call: .
clone_size: .
v_call: TRBV19
j_call: TRBJ1-2
cdr3_aa: CASSIGGTSTYGYTF
cdr3_nt: TGTGCCAGTAGTATAGGAGGGACATCGACATATGGCTACACCTTC

d_call: .
clone_size: .
v_call: TRBV7-8
j_call: TRBJ1-5
cdr3_aa: CASSLAQTVINQPQHF
cdr3_nt: TGTGCCAGCAGCTTAGCCCAGACAGTAATCAATCAGCCCCAGCATTTT

d_call: .
clone_size: .
v_call: TRBV14
j_call: TRBJ1-1
cdr3_aa: CASSDYRNTEAFF
cdr3_nt: TGTGCCAGCAGCGATTACAGGAACACTGAAGCTTTCTTT

d_call: .
clone_size: .
v_call: TRBV7-7
j_call: TRBJ2-5
cdr3_aa: CASSSGRTGKETQYF
cdr3_nt: TGTGCCAGCAGCAGCGGGAGGACAGGGAAAGAGACCCAGTACTTC

d_call: .
clone_size: .
v_call: TRBV6-5
j_call: TRBJ1-5
cdr3_aa: CASSSLGGQPQHF
cdr3_nt: TGTGCCAGCAGTTCCCTCGGGGGTCAGCCCCAGCATTTT

d_call: TRBD1
clone_size: .
v_call: TRBV11-2
j_call: TRBJ2-7
cdr3_aa: CASSPGQGALYEQYF
cdr3_nt: TGTGCCAGCAGCCCCGGACAGGGGGCGCTTTACGAGCAGTACTTC

d_call: .
clone_size: .
v_call: TRBV5-1
j_call: TRBJ2-1
cdr3_aa: CASSSLGNEQFF
cdr3_nt: TGCGCCAGCAGTTCCCTAGGTAATGAGCAGTTCTTC

d_call: .
clone_size: .
v_call: TRBV3-1/TRBV3-2
j_call: TRBJ1-6
cdr3_aa: CASSQGRGSPLHF
cdr3_nt: TGTGCCAGCAGCCAAGGTCGGGGTTCACCCCTCCACTTT

d_call: .
clone_size: .
v_call: TRBV18
j_call: TRBJ1-6
cdr3_aa: CASSLTPDNSPLHF
cdr3_nt: TGTGCCAGCTCGCTGACACCAGATAATTCACCCCTCCACTTT

d_call: .
clone_size: .
v_call: TRBV5-1
j_call: TRBJ1-1
cdr3_aa: CASRLRTVTSNTEAFF
cdr3_nt: TGCGCCAGCAGACTACGGACAGTTACATCTAACACTGAAGCTTTCTTT

d_call: TRBD1
clone_size: .
v_call: TRBV7-2
j_call: TRBJ1-1
cdr3_aa: CASSLDRGTEAFF
cdr3_nt: TGTGCCAGCAGCTTGGACAGGGGAACTGAAGCTTTCTTT

d_call: TRBD2
clone_size: .
v_call: TRBV6-4
j_call: TRBJ2-2
cdr3_aa: CASSPRLARATGELFF
cdr3_nt: TGTGCCAGCAGTCCCCGACTAGCCCGTGCCACCGGGGAGCTGTTTTTT

d_call: .
clone_size: .
v_call: TRBV30
j_call: TRBJ2-4
cdr3_aa: CAWRVYGAGEAKNIQYF
cdr3_nt: TGTGCCTGGAGAGTGTACGGGGCAGGGGAAGCCAAAAACATTCAGTACTTC

d_call: .
clone_size: .
v_call: TRBV10-3
j_call: TRBJ1-1
cdr3_aa: CAIRALEGTEAFF
cdr3_nt: TGTGCCATCAGAGCCTTGGAGGGCACTGAAGCTTTCTTT

d_call: TRBD2
clone_size: .
v_call: TRBV7-2
j_call: TRBJ2-3
cdr3_aa: CASRPGGSTDTQYF
cdr3_nt: TGTGCCAGCAGGCCGGGGGGTTCCACAGATACGCAGTATTTT

d_call: .
clone_size: .
v_call: TRBV7-8
j_call: TRBJ2-7
cdr3_aa: CASSLDWQFYEQYF
cdr3_nt: TGTGCCAGCAGCTTAGATTGGCAGTTCTACGAGCAGTACTTC

d_call: TRBD1
clone_size: .
v_call: TRBV6-1
j_call: TRBJ2-7
cdr3_aa: CASSEGTGGYEQYF
cdr3_nt: TGTGCCAGCAGTGAAGGGACAGGGGGCTACGAGCAGTACTTC

d_call: .
clone_size: .
v_call: TRBV20-1
j_call: TRBJ1-1
cdr3_aa: CSAQVNTEAFF
cdr3_nt: TGCAGTGCTCAGGTGAACACTGAAGCTTTCTTT

d_call: .
clone_size: .
v_call: TRBV7-9
j_call: TRBJ2-1
cdr3_aa: CASSLFDRTYNEQFF
cdr3_nt: TGTGCCAGCAGCTTATTCGACAGGACTTACAATGAGCAGTTCTTC

d_call: TRBD1
clone_size: .
v_call: TRBV2
j_call: TRBJ1-4
cdr3_aa: CASRDRGLSEKLFF
cdr3_nt: TGTGCCAGCAGGGACAGGGGGCTGTCTGAAAAACTGTTTTTT

d_call: .
clone_size: once
v_call: TRBV7-8
j_call: TRBJ1-2
cdr3_aa: CASSLGGGYTF
cdr3_nt: TGTGCCAGCAGCCTCGGTGGTGGCTACACCTTC

d_call: TRBD1
clone_size: .
v_call: TRBV6-6
j_call: TRBJ2-5
cdr3_aa: CASSYSSRGKETQYF
cdr3_nt: TGTGCCAGCAGTTACTCGAGCAGGGGGAAAGAGACCCAGTACTTC

d_call: .
clone_size: .
v_call: TRBV6-1
j_call: TRBJ1-2
cdr3_aa: CASSEAGNYGYTF
cdr3_nt: TGTGCCAGCAGTGAGGCGGGAAACTATGGCTACACCTTC

d_call: .
clone_size: .
v_call: TRBV6-5
j_call: TRBJ1-1
cdr3_aa: CASRTAGEAFF
cdr3_nt: TGTGCCAGCAGAACCGCGGGTGAAGCTTTCTTT

d_call: TRBD2
clone_size: .
v_call: TRBV7-8
j_call: TRBJ2-2
cdr3_aa: CASSESGATGELFF
cdr3_nt: TGTGCCAGCAGCGAAAGCGGGGCGACCGGGGAGCTGTTTTTT

d_call: TRBD2
clone_size: .
v_call: TRBV2
j_call: TRBJ2-7
cdr3_aa: CASSALTSGYEQYF
cdr3_nt: TGTGCCAGCAGTGCCCTGACTAGCGGCTACGAGCAGTACTTC

d_call: TRBD1
clone_size: .
v_call: TRBV6-5
j_call: TRBJ1-1
cdr3_aa: CASNKQGWENTEAFF
cdr3_nt: TGTGCCAGCAACAAACAGGGGTGGGAGAACACTGAAGCTTTCTTT

d_call: .
clone_size: .
v_call: TRBV24-1
j_call: TRBJ1-2
cdr3_aa: CATTIREPTALNYGYTF
cdr3_nt: TGTGCCACCACAATTCGAGAGCCGACAGCGCTCAACTATGGCTACACCTTC

d_call: .
clone_size: .
v_call: TRBV28
j_call: TRBJ1-6
cdr3_aa: CASQRIGGNSPLHF
cdr3_nt: TGTGCCAGCCAAAGGATCGGCGGTAATTCACCCCTCCACTTT

d_call: .
clone_size: few
v_call: TRBV18
j_call: TRBJ1-1
cdr3_aa: CASSPLTVNTEAFF
cdr3_nt: TGTGCCAGCTCACCACTGACAGTTAACACTGAAGCTTTCTTT

d_call: .
clone_size: .
v_call: TRBV6-6
j_call: TRBJ1-2
cdr3_aa: CATDTGPSGGYTF
cdr3_nt: TGTGCCACCGACACCGGGCCAAGCGGTGGCTACACCTTC

d_call: TRBD1
clone_size: .
v_call: TRBV10-3
j_call: TRBJ2-7
cdr3_aa: CAIRPLDRGSEQYF
cdr3_nt: TGTGCCATCAGGCCCTTGGACAGGGGTAGCGAGCAGTACTTC

d_call: .
clone_size: .
v_call: TRBV11-2
j_call: TRBJ1-1
cdr3_aa: CASSPGAARPTEAFF
cdr3_nt: TGTGCCAGCAGCCCAGGGGCTGCGCGTCCCACTGAAGCTTTCTTT

d_call: TRBD1
clone_size: .
v_call: TRBV7-9
j_call: TRBJ1-4
cdr3_aa: CASSYLWDRSTNEKLFF
cdr3_nt: TGTGCCAGCAGCTACCTCTGGGACAGATCAACTAATGAAAAACTGTTTTTT

d_call: TRBD1
clone_size: .
v_call: TRBV2
j_call: TRBJ1-3
cdr3_aa: CASSGQGENTIYF
cdr3_nt: TGTGCCAGCAGTGGACAGGGGGAGAACACCATATATTTT

d_call: TRBD1
clone_size: .
v_call: TRBV6-2/TRBV6-3
j_call: TRBJ1-4
cdr3_aa: CASSYTRTGTVSEKLFF
cdr3_nt: TGTGCCAGCAGTTACACACGCACCGGGACAGTAAGCGAAAAACTGTTTTTT

d_call: TRBD2
clone_size: .
v_call: TRBV7-3
j_call: TRBJ2-3
cdr3_aa: CASSPRGSGGRTDTQYF
cdr3_nt: TGTGCCAGCAGCCCCCGGGGTAGCGGGGGGCGCACAGATACGCAGTATTTT

d_call: .
clone_size: .
v_call: TRBV5-1
j_call: TRBJ2-7
cdr3_aa: CASSSTGAYEQYF
cdr3_nt: TGCGCCAGCAGCTCGACAGGTGCCTACGAGCAGTACTTC

d_call: .
clone_size: .
v_call: TRBV28
j_call: TRBJ1-4
cdr3_aa: CASSLGSSGGNEKLFF
cdr3_nt: TGTGCCAGCAGCCTCGGGTCCTCTGGGGGGAATGAAAAACTGTTTTTT

d_call: TRBD2
clone_size: .
v_call: TRBV5-1
j_call: TRBJ2-5
cdr3_aa: CASSWTSGGSETQYF
cdr3_nt: TGCGCCAGCAGCTGGACTAGCGGGGGATCAGAGACCCAGTACTTC

d_call: TRBD1
clone_size: .
v_call: TRBV4-1
j_call: TRBJ2-1
cdr3_aa: CASSQARQGTGNEQFF
cdr3_nt: TGCGCCAGCAGCCAGGCAAGACAGGGAACGGGCAATGAGCAGTTCTTC

d_call: TRBD1
clone_size: once
v_call: TRBV6-5
j_call: TRBJ1-4
cdr3_aa: CASSYGQGGEKLFF
cdr3_nt: TGTGCCAGCAGTTACGGACAGGGAGGTGAAAAACTGTTTTTT

d_call: TRBD2
clone_size: .
v_call: TRBV2
j_call: TRBJ2-1
cdr3_aa: CASSSGGSSYNEQFF
cdr3_nt: TGTGCCAGCAGTTCGGGGGGGAGCTCCTACAATGAGCAGTTCTTC

d_call: TRBD1
clone_size: .
v_call: TRBV11-2
j_call: TRBJ1-1
cdr3_aa: CASSPGTVEAFF
cdr3_nt: TGTGCCAGCAGCCCAGGGACAGTTGAAGCTTTCTTT

d_call: .
clone_size: .
v_call: TRBV24-1
j_call: TRBJ1-5
cdr3_aa: CATSDQDSLQPQHF
cdr3_nt: TGTGCCACCAGTGATCAAGACAGTCTCCAGCCCCAGCATTTT

d_call: .
clone_size: .
v_call: TRBV18
j_call: TRBJ1-2
cdr3_aa: CASSPYTVSNYGYTF
cdr3_nt: TGTGCCAGCTCACCATATACGGTATCGAACTATGGCTACACCTTC

d_call: .
clone_size: .
v_call: TRBV30
j_call: TRBJ1-5
cdr3_aa: CAWGDTWARQPQHF
cdr3_nt: TGTGCCTGGGGGGACACGTGGGCGCGGCAGCCCCAGCATTTT

d_call: .
clone_size: .
v_call: TRBV7-8
j_call: TRBJ2-7
cdr3_aa: CASSQTSVRGSSYEQYF
cdr3_nt: TGTGCCAGCAGCCAAACTTCGGTACGGGGGAGCTCCTACGAGCAGTACTTC

d_call: TRBD1
clone_size: few
v_call: TRBV27
j_call: TRBJ1-2
cdr3_aa: CASSRDRAVGGYTF
cdr3_nt: TGTGCCAGCAGCCGGGACAGGGCCGTAGGTGGCTACACCTTC

d_call: .
clone_size: .
v_call: TRBV5-4
j_call: TRBJ1-1
cdr3_aa: CASTPQSNTEAFF
cdr3_nt: TGTGCCAGCACCCCCCAATCGAACACTGAAGCTTTCTTT

d_call: .
clone_size: .
v_call: TRBV2
j_call: TRBJ1-6
cdr3_aa: CARKPTGPNSPLHF
cdr3_nt: TGTGCCAGAAAACCTACAGGACCTAATTCACCCCTCCACTTT

d_call: .
clone_size: .
v_call: TRBV4-1
j_call: TRBJ1-6
cdr3_aa: CASSQGGGYNSPLHF
cdr3_nt: TGCGCCAGCAGCCAAGGGGGAGGGTATAATTCACCCCTCCACTTT